The entry below gives a single T cell receptor beta chain sequence along with its context. The repertoire was sequenced with immunoSEQ multiplex PCR; TCRdb's copy has only in-frame clones and lacks some. The data show hundreds of thousands of clones, about four fifths seen once. This sample stems from a study of shared T cell receptors in the human thymus. The CDR3 is 11 amino acids. Germline values: CDR1 DFQATT, CDR2 SNEGSKA (reference sequence). In addition, the sample was reused for a study of human thymus T cells. That publication notes: Corrective cardiac operations yielded the resected thymus tissue. Within thymic and blood repertoires, V and J gene usage appeared to be biased. Thymic repertoires of unrelated individuals were reported in related research to overlap highly.

The receptor was isolated from a boy under two years old with a congenital heart defect. V and J are TRBV20-1 and TRBJ2-3, with D tentatively TRBD1 (5 bases). The sequencing input was thymocytes. CDR3 bases: TGCGGGGCCGATGGCACAGATACGCAGTATTTT. It translates to CGADGTDTQYF.